The T cell receptor beta chain described here comes from a study of blood T cell repertoires in COVID-19. Study-wide background: The samples span acute and convalescent COVID-19 from the United States, Italy and Spain. Sources were T cells, B-cell-depleted T cells, or PBMCs; the material itself was cDNA or gDNA.

Germline V CDR1 and CDR2: SGHRS, YFSETQ. The CDR3 runs 14 residues. With 4 bases clipped from V and 0 bases from J, the junction kept 3 bases outside the gene matches. The method was immunoSEQ multiplex PCR; TCRdb's version includes in-frame clones alone and lacks a portion of them. The sample yields about 59,000 clones, less than 85% seen once. The chain has TRBV5-1 and TRBJ2-7; 8 nucleotides line up with TRBD2. The specimen sequenced was peripheral blood. This receptor was taken from a woman between 50 and 59 years old with active or convalescent COVID-19. CDR3 region: CASSTSGYSYEQYF. DNA of the CDR3: TGCGCCAGCAGCACTAGCGGATACTCCTACGAGCAGTACTTC.